This is a list of T cell receptor beta chains from one sample in a study of cytomegalovirus exposure and HLA in healthy donors. The assay was immunoSEQ multiplex PCR, and TCRdb's table has in-frame clones only and misses some. The sample consists of about 260,000 clones, 80% to 90% of them appearing once. Sequencing was performed on PBMCs. Every receptor here comes from a woman aged 40 to 49 in good health and CMV-seropositive. The CDR3 runs from the conserved cysteine through the conserved F or W. Each record gives: V gene, D gene, J gene, clone size, CDR3 DNA, CDR3 protein. The D gene is left open where the match is weak. Clone size is shown for a subset of rows, as once, few, many or a class of expanded clone.

V: TRBV7-6
D: TRBD2
J: TRBJ2-6
size: -
DNA: TGTGCCATAGCGGGCAGCTCTGGGGCCAACGGCCTGACTTTC
CDR3: CAIAGSSGANGLTF

V: TRBV30
D: -
J: TRBJ1-5
size: -
DNA: TGTGCCTGGAGCATCGGGACAAGCAATCAGCCCCAGCATTTT
CDR3: CAWSIGTSNQPQHF

V: TRBV28
D: -
J: TRBJ1-1
size: -
DNA: TGTGCCAGCAGTTTGAATCGTGGCAGGGATATGAACACTGAAGCTTTCTTT
CDR3: CASSLNRGRDMNTEAFF

V: TRBV7-8
D: TRBD1
J: TRBJ2-7
size: -
DNA: TGTGCCAGCAGCTCGGGACAGGGGGCCTACGAGCAGTACTTC
CDR3: CASSSGQGAYEQYF

V: TRBV6-5
D: -
J: TRBJ2-1
size: few
DNA: TGTGCCAGCAGTTACGATGGCGGCGGGAATGTTGATGAGCAGTTCTTC
CDR3: CASSYDGGGNVDEQFF

V: TRBV4-3
D: -
J: TRBJ2-6
size: -
DNA: TGCGCCAGCAGCCAAGATACGGGGACAGGGGCCAACGTCCTGACTTTC
CDR3: CASSQDTGTGANVLTF

V: TRBV6-5
D: -
J: TRBJ1-6
size: -
DNA: TGTGCCAGCAGTCCCAGGGAATTCAATTCACCCCTCCACTTT
CDR3: CASSPREFNSPLHF

V: TRBV6-6
D: -
J: TRBJ2-5
size: -
DNA: TGTGCTAGCAGTGCCCCAGACCAGGGTTCCCAGTACTTC
CDR3: CASSAPDQGSQYF

V: TRBV19
D: TRBD2
J: TRBJ2-7
size: -
DNA: TGTGCCAGTACTGGCGGGACTAGCGGCTACGAGCAGTACTTC
CDR3: CASTGGTSGYEQYF

V: TRBV7-2
D: -
J: TRBJ1-3
size: -
DNA: TGTGCCAGCAGCCAGGGCTCTACTGGGGGAAACACCATATATTTT
CDR3: CASSQGSTGGNTIYF

V: TRBV7-6
D: TRBD1
J: TRBJ2-7
size: -
DNA: TGTGCCAGCAGCTGGGGACAGACCCTCGAGCAGTACTTC
CDR3: CASSWGQTLEQYF

V: TRBV28
D: -
J: TRBJ2-4
size: once
DNA: TGTGCCTCCTCATCCCAGGCCCTGGCCAAAAACAGTCAGTACTTC
CDR3: CASSSQALAKNSQYF

V: TRBV5-1
D: TRBD1
J: TRBJ1-5
size: -
DNA: TGCGCCAGCAGCCTAGACAGGGGGCGCCTTCAGCCCCAGCATTTT
CDR3: CASSLDRGRLQPQHF

V: TRBV7-2
D: TRBD2
J: TRBJ2-3
size: -
DNA: TGTGCCAGCAGCTGGACTAGCGGGAGGGATAGCACAGATACGCAGTATTTT
CDR3: CASSWTSGRDSTDTQYF

V: TRBV4-2
D: -
J: TRBJ2-1
size: -
DNA: TGTGCCAGCAGCCAAGACCTCGGTGGTAGCGGCTACAATGAGCAGTTCTTC
CDR3: CASSQDLGGSGYNEQFF

V: TRBV18
D: -
J: TRBJ1-1
size: once
DNA: TGTGCCAGCTCACTCGGACAGATGAACACTGAAGCTTTCTTT
CDR3: CASSLGQMNTEAFF

V: TRBV9
D: -
J: TRBJ2-2
size: few
DNA: TGTGCCAGCAGCCGTTTAGACTATCCGAACACCGGGGAGCTGTTTTTT
CDR3: CASSRLDYPNTGELFF

V: TRBV7-7
D: TRBD1
J: TRBJ2-2
size: -
DNA: TGTGCCAGCAGCCCCGGGACAGGGGGGACCGGGGAGCTGTTTTTT
CDR3: CASSPGTGGTGELFF

V: TRBV18
D: -
J: TRBJ1-1
size: -
DNA: TGTGCCAGCTCACCGGGACACCCACCGAACACTGAAGCTTTCTTT
CDR3: CASSPGHPPNTEAFF

V: TRBV29-1
D: -
J: TRBJ2-6
size: -
DNA: TGCAGCGTATACCCAACAGGGATCAGTCACTCTGGGGCCAACGTCCTGACTTTC
CDR3: CSVYPTGISHSGANVLTF

V: TRBV5-1
D: -
J: TRBJ2-5
size: -
DNA: TGCGCCAGCAGCTCCTCTCTAGAGACCCAGTACTTC
CDR3: CASSSSLETQYF

V: TRBV9
D: -
J: TRBJ2-1
size: -
DNA: TGTGCCAGCAGCCCCAATCAGGGGCCCTCATACAATGAGCAGTTCTTC
CDR3: CASSPNQGPSYNEQFF

V: TRBV5-1
D: -
J: TRBJ2-7
size: -
DNA: TGCGCCAGCAGAAACGCCTACGAGCAGTACTTC
CDR3: CASRNAYEQYF

V: TRBV11-3
D: TRBD2
J: TRBJ2-7
size: -
DNA: TGTGCCAGCAGCCAAGCCGGGACTAGCACCAGTCACGAGCAGTACTTC
CDR3: CASSQAGTSTSHEQYF

V: TRBV19
D: TRBD1
J: TRBJ2-3
size: -
DNA: TGTGCCAGTAGTATCAGGGGGATCACAGATACGCAGTATTTT
CDR3: CASSIRGITDTQYF

V: TRBV9
D: -
J: TRBJ1-6
size: once
DNA: TGTGCCAGCAGCGCCGGTATCGGGAATTCACCCCTCCACTTT
CDR3: CASSAGIGNSPLHF

V: TRBV19
D: -
J: TRBJ2-7
size: -
DNA: TGTGCCAGTAGCCGAGAGGCCTCATCCTACGAGCAGTACTTC
CDR3: CASSREASSYEQYF

V: TRBV4-1
D: -
J: TRBJ1-5
size: -
DNA: TGCGCCAGCAGCCAAGAGCGGGCAGACAATCAGCCCCAGCATTTT
CDR3: CASSQERADNQPQHF

V: TRBV19
D: -
J: TRBJ1-1
size: -
DNA: TGTGCCAGTAGTATCGCAGGGTTGGCCGCTGAAGCTTTCTTT
CDR3: CASSIAGLAAEAFF

V: TRBV4-3
D: -
J: TRBJ2-5
size: -
DNA: TGCGCCAGCAGCCAAGGGGCGCGTACCGGTAGTGAGACCCAGTACTTC
CDR3: CASSQGARTGSETQYF

V: TRBV5-1
D: -
J: TRBJ2-3
size: -
DNA: TGCGCCAGCAGCTTGGGAGGGACTGATCCAGATACGCAGTATTTT
CDR3: CASSLGGTDPDTQYF

V: TRBV14
D: -
J: TRBJ2-1
size: once
DNA: TGTGCCAGCAGCTCCCGAGGGGAGCAGTTCTTC
CDR3: CASSSRGEQFF

V: TRBV27
D: TRBD2
J: TRBJ2-3
size: -
DNA: TGTGCCAGCAGTTTATCGATTAGCGGGCTTAGCACAGATACGCAGTATTTT
CDR3: CASSLSISGLSTDTQYF